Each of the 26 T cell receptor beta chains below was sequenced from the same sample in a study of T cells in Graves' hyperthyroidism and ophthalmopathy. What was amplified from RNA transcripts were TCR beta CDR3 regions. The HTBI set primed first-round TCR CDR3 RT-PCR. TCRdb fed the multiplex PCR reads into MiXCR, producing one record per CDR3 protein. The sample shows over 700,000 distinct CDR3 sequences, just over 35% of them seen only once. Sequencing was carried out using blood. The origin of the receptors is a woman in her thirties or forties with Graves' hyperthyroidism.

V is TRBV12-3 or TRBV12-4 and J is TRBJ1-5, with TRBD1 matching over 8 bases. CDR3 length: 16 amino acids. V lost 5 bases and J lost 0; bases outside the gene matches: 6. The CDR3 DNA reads TGTGCCAGCAGTAGTCAGGGGGCGAATAGCAATCAGCCCCAGCATTTT. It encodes CASSSQGANSNQPQHF.

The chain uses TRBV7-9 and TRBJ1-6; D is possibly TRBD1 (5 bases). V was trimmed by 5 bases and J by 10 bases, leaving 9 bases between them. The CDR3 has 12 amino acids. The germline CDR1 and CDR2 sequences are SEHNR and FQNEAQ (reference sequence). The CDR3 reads CASSHRDSPLHF. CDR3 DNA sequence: TGTGCCAGCAGCCACCGGGACTCACCCCTCCACTTT.

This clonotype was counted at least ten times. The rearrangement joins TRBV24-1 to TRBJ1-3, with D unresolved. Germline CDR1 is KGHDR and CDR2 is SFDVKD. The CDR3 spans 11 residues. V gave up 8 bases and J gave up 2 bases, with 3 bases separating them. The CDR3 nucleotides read TGTGCCACCATTCCTGGAAACACCATATATTTT. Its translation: CATIPGNTIYF.

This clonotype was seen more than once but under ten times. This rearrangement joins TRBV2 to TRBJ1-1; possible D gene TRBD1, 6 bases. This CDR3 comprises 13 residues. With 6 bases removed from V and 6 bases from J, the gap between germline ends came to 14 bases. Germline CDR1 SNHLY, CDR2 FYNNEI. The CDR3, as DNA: TGTGCCAGCAGGGATAGGACAGCCTCTGAAGCTTTCTTT. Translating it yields CASRDRTASEAFF.

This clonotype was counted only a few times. The CDR3 DNA reads TGTGCCACCAGGGCAAGACAGGGCACTGAAGCTTTCTTT. This codes for CATRARQGTEAFF. The J gene is TRBJ1-1, the V gene TRBV24-1, with 7 bases aligning to TRBD1. The CDR3 loop spans 13 amino acids. Trimming cost V 7 bases and J 4 bases; bases outside gene matches: 5. CDR1 is KGHDR, CDR2 SFDVKD, per germline.

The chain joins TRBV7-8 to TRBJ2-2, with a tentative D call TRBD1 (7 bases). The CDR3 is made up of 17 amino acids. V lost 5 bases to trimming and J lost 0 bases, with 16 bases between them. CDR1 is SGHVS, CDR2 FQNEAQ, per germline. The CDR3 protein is CASSQLGGTANTGELFF. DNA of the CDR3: TGTGCCAGCAGCCAACTGGGCGGGACAGCGAACACCGGGGAGCTGTTTTTT.

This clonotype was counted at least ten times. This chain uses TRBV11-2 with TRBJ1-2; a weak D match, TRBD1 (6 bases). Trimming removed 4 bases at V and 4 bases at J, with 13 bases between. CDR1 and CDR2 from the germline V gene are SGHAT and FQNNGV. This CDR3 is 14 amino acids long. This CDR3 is CASSSGRTVYGYTF. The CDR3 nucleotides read TGTGCCAGCAGCTCTGGCCGGACAGTCTATGGCTACACCTTC. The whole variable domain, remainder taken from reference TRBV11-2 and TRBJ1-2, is EAGVAQSPRYKIIEKRQSVAFWCNPISGHATLYWYQQILGQGPKLLIQFQNNGVVDDSQLPKDRFSAERLKGVDSTLKIQPAKLEDSAVYLCASSSGRTVYGYTFGSGTRLTVV.

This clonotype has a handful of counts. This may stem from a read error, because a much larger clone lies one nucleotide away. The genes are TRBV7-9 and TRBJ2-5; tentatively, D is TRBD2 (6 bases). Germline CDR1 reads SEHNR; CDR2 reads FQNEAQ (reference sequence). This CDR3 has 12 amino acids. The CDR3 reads CAGSTTGGTQYF. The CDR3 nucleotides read TGTGCCGGCAGCACGACCGGGGGGACCCAGTACTTC.

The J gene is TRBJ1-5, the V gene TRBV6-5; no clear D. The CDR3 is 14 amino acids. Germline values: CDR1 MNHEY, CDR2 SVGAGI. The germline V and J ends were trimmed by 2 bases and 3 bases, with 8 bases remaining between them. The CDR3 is CASSYGAINQPQHF. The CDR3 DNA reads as TGTGCCAGCAGTTACGGCGCGATCAATCAGCCCCAGCATTTT.

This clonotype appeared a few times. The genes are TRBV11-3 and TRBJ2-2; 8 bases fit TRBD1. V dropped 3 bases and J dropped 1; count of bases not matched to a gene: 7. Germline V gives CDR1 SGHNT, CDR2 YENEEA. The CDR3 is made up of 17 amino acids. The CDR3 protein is CASSLNLGQGNTGELFF. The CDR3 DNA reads TGTGCCAGCAGCTTGAATCTAGGACAGGGGAACACCGGGGAGCTGTTTTTT.

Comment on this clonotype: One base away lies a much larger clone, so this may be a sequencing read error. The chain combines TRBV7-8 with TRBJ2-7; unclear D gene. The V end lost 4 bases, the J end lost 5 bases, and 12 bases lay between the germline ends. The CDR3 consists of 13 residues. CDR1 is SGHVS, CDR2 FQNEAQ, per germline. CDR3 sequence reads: CASSCLRSNEQYF. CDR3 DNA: TGTGCCAGCAGCTGCCTCAGGAGTAACGAGCAGTACTTC.

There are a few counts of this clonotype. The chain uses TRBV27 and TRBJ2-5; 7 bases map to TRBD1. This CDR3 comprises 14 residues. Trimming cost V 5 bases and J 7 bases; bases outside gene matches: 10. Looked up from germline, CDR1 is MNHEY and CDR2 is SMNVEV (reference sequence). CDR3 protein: CASSPTGIDRTQYF. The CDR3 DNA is TGTGCCAGCAGTCCGACAGGGATCGATAGGACCCAGTACTTC.

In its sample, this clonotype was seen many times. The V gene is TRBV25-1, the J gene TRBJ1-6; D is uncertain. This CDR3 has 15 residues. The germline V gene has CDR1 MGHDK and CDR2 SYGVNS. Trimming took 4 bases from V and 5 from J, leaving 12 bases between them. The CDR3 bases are TGTGCCAGCAGTGTTGGAGCGCTGAATAATTCACCCCTCCACTTT. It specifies CASSVGALNNSPLHF.

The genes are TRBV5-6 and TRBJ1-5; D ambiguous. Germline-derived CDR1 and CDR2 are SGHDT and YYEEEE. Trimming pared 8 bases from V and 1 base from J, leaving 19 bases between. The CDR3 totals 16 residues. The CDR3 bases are TGTGCCAGTAGTATCGCCTACAAGGGAAGCAATCAGCCCCAGCATTTT. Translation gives CASSIAYKGSNQPQHF.

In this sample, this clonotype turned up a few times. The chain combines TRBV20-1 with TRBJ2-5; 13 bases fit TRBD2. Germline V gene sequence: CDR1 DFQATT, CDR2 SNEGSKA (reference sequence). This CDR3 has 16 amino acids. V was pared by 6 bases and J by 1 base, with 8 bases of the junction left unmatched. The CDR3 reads CSAPPGLAGFQETQYF. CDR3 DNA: TGCAGTGCCCCACCGGGACTAGCGGGGTTCCAAGAGACCCAGTACTTC.

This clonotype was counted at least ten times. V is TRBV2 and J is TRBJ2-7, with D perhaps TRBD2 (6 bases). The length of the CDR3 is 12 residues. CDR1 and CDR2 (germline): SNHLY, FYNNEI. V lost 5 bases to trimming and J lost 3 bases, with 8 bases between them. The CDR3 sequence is CASSTTSYEQYF. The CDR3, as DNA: TGTGCCAGCAGTACGACTAGCTACGAGCAGTACTTC. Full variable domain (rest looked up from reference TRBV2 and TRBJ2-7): EPEVTQTPSHQVTQMGQEVILRCVPISNHLYFYWYRQILGQKVEFLVSFYNNEISEKSEIFDDQFSVERPDGSNFTLKIRSTKLEDSAMYFCASSTTSYEQYFGPGTRLTVT.

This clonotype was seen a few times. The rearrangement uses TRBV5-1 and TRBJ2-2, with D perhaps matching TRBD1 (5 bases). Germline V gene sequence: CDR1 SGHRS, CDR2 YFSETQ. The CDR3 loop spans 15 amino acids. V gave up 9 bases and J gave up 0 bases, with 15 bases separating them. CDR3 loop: CATRSETANTGELFF. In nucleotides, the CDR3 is TGCGCCACGCGATCTGAGACAGCGAACACCGGGGAGCTGTTTTTT.

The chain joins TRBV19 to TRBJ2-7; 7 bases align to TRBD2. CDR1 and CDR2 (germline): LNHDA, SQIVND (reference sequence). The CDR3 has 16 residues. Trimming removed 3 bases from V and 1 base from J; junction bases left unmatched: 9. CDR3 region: CASSMSTGGRSYEQYF. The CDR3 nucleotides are TGTGCCAGTAGTATGAGCACCGGGGGGAGATCCTACGAGCAGTACTTC.

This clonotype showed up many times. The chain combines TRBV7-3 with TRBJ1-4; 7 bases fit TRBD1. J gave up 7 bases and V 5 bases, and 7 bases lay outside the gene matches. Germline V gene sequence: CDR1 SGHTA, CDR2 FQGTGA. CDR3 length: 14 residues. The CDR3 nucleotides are TGTGCCAGCAGCACCCGGGACAGCCCTGAAAAACTGTTTTTT. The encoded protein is CASSTRDSPEKLFF.

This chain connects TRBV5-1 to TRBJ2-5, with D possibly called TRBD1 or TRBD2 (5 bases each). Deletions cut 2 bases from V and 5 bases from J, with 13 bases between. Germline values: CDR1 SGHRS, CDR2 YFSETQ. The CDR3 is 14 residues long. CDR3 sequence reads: CASSFGTAKETQYF. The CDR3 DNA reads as TGCGCCAGCAGCTTCGGGACGGCCAAGGAGACCCAGTACTTC.

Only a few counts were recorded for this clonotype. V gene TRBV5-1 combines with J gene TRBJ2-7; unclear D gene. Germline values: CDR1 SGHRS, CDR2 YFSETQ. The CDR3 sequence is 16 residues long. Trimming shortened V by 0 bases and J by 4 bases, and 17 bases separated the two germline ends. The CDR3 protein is CASSLATGLGIYEQYF. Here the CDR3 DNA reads TGCGCCAGCAGCTTGGCGACGGGTCTGGGGATTTACGAGCAGTACTTC.

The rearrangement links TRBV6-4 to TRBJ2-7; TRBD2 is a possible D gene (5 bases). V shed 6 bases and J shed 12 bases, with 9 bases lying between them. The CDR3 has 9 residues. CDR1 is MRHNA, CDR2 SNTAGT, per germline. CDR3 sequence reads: CASSLEGYF. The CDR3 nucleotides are TGTGCCAGCAGCCTCGAGGGGTACTTC.

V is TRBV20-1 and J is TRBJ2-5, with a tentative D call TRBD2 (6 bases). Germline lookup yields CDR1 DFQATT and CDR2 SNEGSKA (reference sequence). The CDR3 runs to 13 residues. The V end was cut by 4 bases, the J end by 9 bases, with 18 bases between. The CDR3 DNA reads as TGCAGTGCTATGGGGCTAGCGTCGGTGCCCCAGTACTTC. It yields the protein CSAMGLASVPQYF.

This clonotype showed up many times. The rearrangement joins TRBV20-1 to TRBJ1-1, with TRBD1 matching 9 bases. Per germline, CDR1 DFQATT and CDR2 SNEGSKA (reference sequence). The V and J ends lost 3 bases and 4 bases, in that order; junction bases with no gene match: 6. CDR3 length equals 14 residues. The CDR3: CSARPGQGSTEAFF. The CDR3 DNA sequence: TGCAGTGCTAGGCCCGGACAGGGGAGCACTGAAGCTTTCTTT.

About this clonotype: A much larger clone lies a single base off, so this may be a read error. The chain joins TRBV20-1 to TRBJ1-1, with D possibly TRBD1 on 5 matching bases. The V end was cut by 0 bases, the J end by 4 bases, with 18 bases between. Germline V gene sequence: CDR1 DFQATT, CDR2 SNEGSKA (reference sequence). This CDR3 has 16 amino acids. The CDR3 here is CSARDHHVTVCTEAFF. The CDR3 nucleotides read TGCAGTGCTAGAGATCATCACGTGACAGTCTGCACTGAAGCTTTCTTT.

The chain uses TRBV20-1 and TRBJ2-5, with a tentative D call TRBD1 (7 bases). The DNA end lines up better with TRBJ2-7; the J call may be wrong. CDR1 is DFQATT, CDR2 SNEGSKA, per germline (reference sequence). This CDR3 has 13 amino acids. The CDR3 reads CSAWTGGIYEQYF. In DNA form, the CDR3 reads TGCAGTGCTTGGACAGGCGGGATATACGAGCAGTACTTC.